This TCR beta chain was sequenced in a study of T cell changes during pregnancy in multiple sclerosis (dated by TCRdb to 2018 to 2020). Context from the whole study: The study examined how the T cell repertoire changed over the course of pregnancy in women with multiple sclerosis.

The CDR3 measures 18 amino acids from cysteine to phenylalanine. Only CDR3 DNA is held: 54 bases, read in frame from base 1. CDR1 SGHKS and CDR2 YYEKEE were looked up in the germline V gene (reference sequence). Germline trimming amounts to 6 bases on V and 4 bases on J, with 18 as the count of junction bases outside the gene matches. Worth noting for this clone: Its antigen is currently not known. No qualities accompany the bases; no much larger clone lies one base away.

The protocol used for the library was the immunoSEQ multiplex PCR assay. The table comes from immuneACCESS by way of TCRdb, which keeps in-frame sequences with V and J called. Part of the clones is missing from these tables; in studies checked, under half for an unresolved V gene and the rest for unknown reasons. For this sample the table gives fewer than 50,000 clones, of which 94% were detected only once. 4% to 5.5% of the sample goes to the ten largest clones. This clonotype originated in a female donor with multiple sclerosis, enrolled in a pregnancy study. The sample consisted of CD8+ T cells from peripheral blood mononuclear cells, taken in the first trimester of pregnancy. The sequence joins TRBV5-5 to TRBJ1-1, with TRBD1 identical over 10 junction bases. The bases read TGTGCCAGCACCAAGGATGGGAGACAGGGGGCTTTGGGCACTGAAGCTTTCTTT. Its product reads: CASTKDGRQGALGTEAFF.